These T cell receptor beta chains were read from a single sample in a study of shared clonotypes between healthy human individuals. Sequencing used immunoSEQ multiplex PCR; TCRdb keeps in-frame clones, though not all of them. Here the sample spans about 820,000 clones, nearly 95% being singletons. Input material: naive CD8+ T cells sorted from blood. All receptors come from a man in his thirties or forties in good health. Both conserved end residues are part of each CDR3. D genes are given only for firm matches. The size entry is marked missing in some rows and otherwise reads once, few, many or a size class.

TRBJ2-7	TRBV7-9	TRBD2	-	TGTGCCAGCAGCTCCCTAGCGGGAGGGACCTCCGCCTACGAGCAGTACTTC	CASSSLAGGTSAYEQYF
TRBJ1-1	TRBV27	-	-	TGTGCCAGCAGTTTATCGAACACTGAAGCTTTCTTT	CASSLSNTEAFF
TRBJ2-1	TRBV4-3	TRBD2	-	TGCGCCAGCAGCCAAGATGGGTGGCTAGCGGGACGATCCTACAATGAGCAGTTCTTC	CASSQDGWLAGRSYNEQFF
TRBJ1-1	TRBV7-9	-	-	TGTGCCAGCAGCTTAGCGGGTCAGGGCCGAACTGAAGCTTTCTTT	CASSLAGQGRTEAFF
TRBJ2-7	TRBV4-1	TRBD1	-	TGCGCCAGCAGCCAAAGGGGGACAGGGGGGTCCTACGAGCAGTACTTC	CASSQRGTGGSYEQYF
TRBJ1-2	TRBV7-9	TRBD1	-	TGTGCCAGCAGCCGTAGGGACAGACATACCTATGGCTACACCTTC	CASSRRDRHTYGYTF
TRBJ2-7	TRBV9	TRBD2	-	TGTGCCAGCAGCGTAGCAGCGGGAGGGCCCCACGAGCAGTACTTC	CASSVAAGGPHEQYF
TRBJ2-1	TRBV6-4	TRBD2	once	TGTGCCAGCAGTCCCATAGCGGGGGATTACAATGAGCAGTTCTTC	CASSPIAGDYNEQFF
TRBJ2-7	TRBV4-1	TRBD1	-	TGCGCCAGCAGCCCCGTACACCGGGACAGGGGCTACGAGCAGTACTTC	CASSPVHRDRGYEQYF
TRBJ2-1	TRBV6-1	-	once	TGTGCCAGCAGGGACTACCTGGGGTACAATGAGCAGTTCTTC	CASRDYLGYNEQFF
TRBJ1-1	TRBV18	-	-	TGTGCCAGCTCTATCAGCGACAGGAACACTGAAGCTTTCTTT	CASSISDRNTEAFF
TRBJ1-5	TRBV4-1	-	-	TGCGCCAGCAGCCAAGTAGGGAGCAATCAGCCCCAGCATTTT	CASSQVGSNQPQHF
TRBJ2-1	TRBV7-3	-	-	TGTGCCAGCAGCTTATACGGGAGCGACAATGAGCAGTTCTTC	CASSLYGSDNEQFF
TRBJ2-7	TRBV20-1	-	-	TGCAGTGTGGTGGAAGTTAACGAGCAGTACTTC	CSVVEVNEQYF
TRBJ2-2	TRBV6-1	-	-	TGTGCCAGCGAGGGGCCGAACACCGGGGAGCTGTTTTTT	CASEGPNTGELFF
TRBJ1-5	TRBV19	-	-	TGTGCCAGTAGTATAGTGGCAGTAAGGGAATATAGCAATCAGCCCCAGCATTTT	CASSIVAVREYSNQPQHF
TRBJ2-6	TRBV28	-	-	TGTGCCAGCCGAACAAAAGATGGTCCGTCTGGTTTCCGCGCTGGGGCCAACGTCCTGACTTTC	CASRTKDGPSGFRAGANVLTF
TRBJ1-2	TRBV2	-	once	TGTGCCAGCAGGTCCCTCTATGGCTACACCTTC	CASRSLYGYTF
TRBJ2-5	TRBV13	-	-	TGTGCCAGCAGCTGGGCAACACAGGGATGGGAGACCCAGTACTTC	CASSWATQGWETQYF
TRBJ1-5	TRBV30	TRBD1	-	TGTGCCTGGAGTGCCGATGGGACAGGGCACAATCAGCCCCAGCATTTT	CAWSADGTGHNQPQHF
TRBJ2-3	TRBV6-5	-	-	TGTGCCAGCAGTTACTCTGGGACTAGCACAGATACGCAGTATTTT	CASSYSGTSTDTQYF